A selection of T cell receptor beta chains follows, all from one sample in a study of blood T cell repertoires in COVID-19. The method was immunoSEQ multiplex PCR; TCRdb's version includes in-frame clones alone and lacks a portion of them. This table has 330,000 or so clones, 87% appearing once. Sequenced material: peripheral blood. The origin of the receptors is a man younger than 40 with COVID-19, enrolled during active disease. CDR3s include the opening cysteine and the closing phenylalanine or tryptophan. A D gene is named only where the DNA matches it firmly. Clone size, where shown, is once, few, many, or a class for clones that have expanded.

TRBD2	TRBV4-2	TRBJ2-1	NA	CASSQAGGTYNEQFF	TGTGCCAGCAGCCAGGCGGGGGGGACCTACAATGAGCAGTTCTTC
NA	TRBV9	TRBJ2-7	NA	CASSTAGDRSYEQYF	TGTGCCAGCAGCACCGCGGGGGACAGGTCCTACGAGCAGTACTTC
TRBD1	TRBV27	TRBJ1-6	few	CASSYRDRRYDPISYNSPLHF	TGTGCCAGCAGTTACCGGGACAGGCGATACGATCCCATCTCCTATAATTCACCCCTCCACTTT
TRBD1	TRBV12-5	TRBJ1-2	NA	CASGLGTGLYGHTF	TGTGCTAGTGGTTTGGGGACAGGACTCTATGGCCACACCTTC
TRBD1	TRBV18	TRBJ2-2	NA	CASSAGQEAGELFF	TGTGCCAGCTCAGCCGGACAGGAGGCCGGGGAGCTGTTTTTT
TRBD2	TRBV7-7	TRBJ2-2	NA	CASSPLAGGLTGELFF	TGTGCCAGCAGCCCATTAGCGGGGGGGCTCACCGGGGAGCTGTTTTTT
NA	TRBV25-1	TRBJ1-2	NA	CASSEQEASYGYTF	TGTGCCAGCAGTGAACAAGAGGCCTCCTATGGCTACACCTTC
NA	TRBV7-2	TRBJ1-6	NA	CASTLYGQALHF	TGTGCCAGCACCCTATACGGACAAGCCCTCCACTTT
NA	TRBV5-5	TRBJ1-2	NA	CASSLWGDYGYTF	TGTGCCAGCAGCCTCTGGGGCGACTATGGCTACACCTTC
NA	TRBV4-3	TRBJ1-1	NA	CASSQEPGRNTEAFF	TGCGCCAGCAGCCAAGAGCCGGGTAGGAACACTGAAGCTTTCTTT
NA	TRBV13	TRBJ1-6	NA	CASGGYNSPLHF	TGTGCCAGCGGGGGGTATAATTCACCCCTCCACTTT
NA	TRBV5-1	TRBJ1-1	once	CASSPTLGTTEAFF	TGCGCCAGCAGCCCTACCCTAGGGACAACCGAAGCTTTCTTT
TRBD2	TRBV11-3	TRBJ2-2	once	CASSLWAGELDTGELFF	TGTGCCAGCAGCTTATGGGCGGGAGAGCTCGACACCGGGGAGCTGTTTTTT
TRBD1	TRBV6-5	TRBJ1-2	NA	CASSRDRVLNGYTF	TGTGCCAGCAGTCGCGACAGGGTATTGAATGGCTACACCTTC
TRBD1	TRBV6-5	TRBJ1-1	once	CASRQGGTGTEAFF	TGTGCCAGCAGACAAGGGGGCACAGGCACTGAAGCTTTCTTT
TRBD2	TRBV4-2	TRBJ2-3	few	CASSPGLAGGPDTQYF	TGTGCCAGCAGCCCGGGACTAGCGGGGGGGCCAGATACGCAGTATTTT
NA	TRBV28	TRBJ2-7	NA	CASRLQAQQYF	TGTGCCAGCAGGCTACAGGCCCAGCAGTACTTC
NA	TRBV27	TRBJ1-5	NA	CASRMTATNQPQHF	TGTGCCAGCAGGATGACAGCGACCAATCAGCCCCAGCATTTT
NA	TRBV24-1	TRBJ2-5	NA	CATSDSQGWETQYF	TGTGCCACCAGTGATTCCCAGGGGTGGGAGACCCAGTACTTC
NA	TRBV19	TRBJ1-2	NA	CASNQEAFYGYTF	TGTGCCAGTAATCAAGAGGCTTTCTATGGCTACACCTTC
NA	TRBV25-1	TRBJ1-1	NA	CASSLQENTEAFF	TGTGCCAGCAGCCTTCAGGAGAACACTGAAGCTTTCTTT
NA	TRBV14	TRBJ2-1	NA	CASSKPGLPRNEQFF	TGTGCCAGCAGCAAACCGGGACTTCCCCGCAATGAGCAGTTCTTC
NA	TRBV10-2	TRBJ1-2	few	CASRQVLDYGYTF	TGCGCCAGCAGACAGGTATTGGACTATGGCTACACCTTC
NA	TRBV18	TRBJ2-7	NA	CASSPDRDRLAGEQYF	TGTGCCAGCTCACCCGACCGGGACAGACTCGCGGGGGAGCAGTACTTC
TRBD1	TRBV7-9	TRBJ2-2	NA	CASSPRTGYTGELFF	TGTGCCAGCAGCCCTCGGACAGGGTACACCGGGGAGCTGTTTTTT
NA	TRBV6-5	TRBJ1-2	NA	CASSYGENYGYTF	TGTGCCAGCAGTTACGGGGAGAACTATGGCTACACCTTC